Each of the 6 T cell receptor beta chains below was sequenced from the same sample in a study of T cell changes during pregnancy in multiple sclerosis. The table came from immunoSEQ multiplex PCR; TCRdb's copy has only in-frame clones and leaves some out. The sample lists about 51,000 clones, 94% occurring once. The specimen comprised CD4+ T cells from peripheral blood mononuclear cells, sampled in the second trimester of pregnancy. These receptors were collected from a female donor with multiple sclerosis, enrolled in a pregnancy study.

CDR3 loop: CGVRGTGKEKLFF. For the CDR3, the DNA is TGTGGGGTCCGTGGGACAGGGAAAGAAAAACTGTTTTTT. This chain joins TRBV6-1 and TRBJ1-4; 9 nucleotides align to TRBD1. The CDR3 consists of 13 residues. Germline CDR1 and CDR2: MNHNS and SASEGT.

The rearrangement links TRBV5-1 to TRBJ1-5, with 8 nucleotides matching TRBD1. V dropped 4 bases and J dropped 1; count of bases not matched to a gene: 7. In germline, CDR1 is SGHRS, CDR2 YFSETQ. The CDR3 length is 16 residues. The CDR3 here is CASSRTGSPSNQPQHF. CDR3 nucleotides: TGCGCCAGCAGCCGGACAGGGAGTCCCAGCAATCAGCCCCAGCATTTT.

The V call is TRBV12-5, the J call TRBJ1-1; 8 positions agree with TRBD1. Trimming cost V 6 bases and J 10 bases; bases outside gene matches: 7. CDR3 size: 12 residues. Germline V gives CDR1 LGHNT, CDR2 FRNRAP. CDR3 coding DNA: TGTGCTAGTGGCCCGGACAGGGAGACAGCTTTCTTT. This sequence encodes CASGPDRETAFF.

The J gene is TRBJ2-1, the V gene TRBV4-1, with TRBD1 matching 9 bases. CDR1 is MGHRA and CDR2 is YSYEKL in the germline V gene. V gave up 1 base and J gave up 4 bases; unmatched junction bases: 11. The CDR3 is made up of 18 amino acids. CDR3 nucleotide sequence: TGCGCCAGCAGCCAAGCTCCCCTCCCCGGGACAGGGTACAATGAGCAGTTCTTC. Amino acid sequence: CASSQAPLPGTGYNEQFF.

This chain connects TRBV6-1 to TRBJ1-2; D is perhaps TRBD1 (5 bases). Germline CDR1 and CDR2: MNHNS and SASEGT. Trimming removed 8 bases from V and 4 bases from J, with 11 bases in between. The CDR3 is 12 amino acids. The CDR3: CASLGGGYGYTF. The CDR3, as DNA: TGTGCCAGCCTGGGGGGTGGCTATGGCTACACCTTC.

The CDR3 sequence: CASSSRGLYNEQFF. The DNA for the CDR3 is TGTGCCAGCAGCTCCAGGGGGCTGTACAATGAGCAGTTCTTC. V gene TRBV7-9 combines with J gene TRBJ2-1; 8 bases match TRBD1. J gave up 4 bases and V 4 bases, and 3 bases lay outside the gene matches. CDR3 length equals 14 residues. Germline CDR1 SEHNR, CDR2 FQNEAQ (reference sequence).